Here is one T cell receptor (beta chain) with its context. The data belong to a study of early T cells in non-severe SARS-CoV-2 infection. Study summary: Sequencing used unsorted whole-blood bulk RNA, so chains lack pairing.

Individual cDNA molecules carried attached unique molecular identifiers. TCRdb re-called the 5' RACE reads with MiXCR, one entry per CDR3 protein. The sample has almost 85,000 distinct CDR3 sequences, 12% seen once. The ends were cut back, 1 base at V and 6 bases at J, with 13 bases in the middle. Per germline, CDR1 DFQATT and CDR2 SNEGSKA (reference sequence). There are 14 residues in the CDR3. V gene TRBV20-1 combines with J gene TRBJ1-3; D is possibly TRBD1 (5 bases). The specimen was whole blood. The receptor comes from an adult who was a healthcare worker with PCR-confirmed SARS-CoV-2 infection or an uninfected control (not recorded which). The CDR3 loop is CSARAQGFVNTIYF. CDR3 sequence (DNA): TGCAGTGCTAGAGCCCAGGGTTTCGTAAACACCATATATTTT.